This entry describes one T cell receptor beta chain. The antigen it recognizes is unknown. Qualities for individual bases were not recorded, and no much larger clone is one base off. This sample is drawn from a study of CD8 T cells in ankylosing spondylitis (dated 2017 in TCRdb). A note on the overall study: To find TCR variants linked to disease, the study profiled T cell receptor beta repertoires in ankylosing spondylitis patients and healthy donors. In total, the full study cohort was made up of roughly 110 healthy donors and 25 to 30 ankylosing spondylitis patients. Peripheral blood was sampled, and synovial fluid was additionally collected from ankylosing spondylitis patients. What the work shows at the level of the full study, not this receptor alone: According to the report, matched synovial fluid samples from ankylosing spondylitis patients were significantly enriched for the disease-linked clones. A TCR beta motif made up of eight highly homologous amino acid variants appeared to be characteristic of blood from ankylosing spondylitis patients. The disease-linked clones had a CD8+ phenotype and were found at relatively low frequencies in peripheral blood. Some TCR beta motif variants had previously been reported in synovial fluid and blood of reactive arthritis patients, which suggested common disease-initiation mechanisms.

Sequencing instrument: Illumina HiSeq 2500. TCR beta libraries were prepared by quantitative 5'-RACE with molecular barcodes. As for the authors' bioinformatics: A new computational method based on a probabilistic model of VDJ rearrangement was used to identify disease-linked TCR variants. TCRdb reanalyzed the raw reads on its own, using fastp at Q25 for trimming and MiXCR for clone calling, and kept in-frame beta chains. Rows are unified per CDR3 protein, each entry keeping the most common DNA and genes. These V and J calls rely on TCRdb rather than the paper's analysis. Present in this sample are some 400,000 distinct CDR3 sequences, approximately 20% of which were seen just once. The top ten clonotypes cover roughly a sixth of the sample. Relative to germline, V is missing 4 bases and J is missing 2 bases, with 6 bases of the junction outside any gene match. From the cysteine up to the phenylalanine, the CDR3 has a length of 16 residues. CDR3 DNA is the only sequence kept; it has 48 bases, read in frame from the first base. From a lookup of the germline V gene (reference sequence), CDR1 and CDR2 are SEHNR and FQNEAQ.

This receptor was taken from a male donor with ankylosing spondylitis. Sequenced: blood, either unsorted or a sorted T cell fraction (not recorded which). The chain is assembled from TRBV7-9 and TRBJ2-3; 10 of the junction bases match TRBD1. The CDR3 reads CASSSGQGTFTDTQYF. DNA sequence: TGTGCCAGCAGCTCGGGACAGGGGACTTTCACAGATACGCAGTATTTT.